A single sample is the source of the 5 T cell receptor beta chains below, sequenced in a study of blood T cell repertoires in COVID-19. The protocol was immunoSEQ multiplex PCR, while the TCRdb copy is restricted to in-frame clones and leaves out a portion. The sample has 100,000 to 150,000 clones; about 86% are singletons. The sample consisted of peripheral blood. These receptors were taken from a man between 65 and 85 years old who had recovered from COVID-19.

The gene calls are TRBV14 and TRBJ2-3; tentative D call: TRBD1 (6 bases). There are 15 residues in the CDR3. The germline CDR1 and CDR2 sequences are SGHDN and FVKESK. The V end lost 6 bases, the J end lost 0 bases, and 13 bases lay between the germline ends. CDR3 DNA sequence: TGTGCCAGCAGTCGTACAGGGTACAGCACAGATACGCAGTATTTT. Amino acids: CASSRTGYSTDTQYF. The full variable domain, with the rest looked up from reference TRBV14 and TRBJ2-3, is EAGVTQFPSHSVIEKGQTVTLRCDPISGHDNLYWYRRVMGKEIKFLLHFVKESKQDESGMPNNRFLAERTGGTYSTLKVQPAELEDSGVYFCASSRTGYSTDTQYFGPGTRLTVL.

This rearrangement joins TRBV21-1 to TRBJ2-7; the table's D gene call, TRBD2, was not cross checked with the DNA. TRBV21-1 is listed as a pseudogene. This CDR3 spans 15 amino acids. DNA of the CDR3: TGTGCCAGCAGCATTGGATGGGGGGGCGGCTACGAGCAGTACTTC. Its translation is CASSIGWGGGYEQYF.

This clone was picked up one time. V usage is TRBV30 and J usage is TRBJ1-4; 11 bases are shared with TRBD1. Germline loops: CDR1 GTSNPN, CDR2 SVGIG (reference sequence). Losses at the gene ends were 3 bases for V and 5 bases for J; bases not matched to a gene: 8. The CDR3 contains 16 residues. The CDR3: CAWSPGQGAQNEKLFF. In DNA, the CDR3 is TGTGCCTGGAGCCCCGGACAGGGGGCGCAGAATGAAAAACTGTTTTTT.

The chain uses TRBV2 and TRBJ1-2; D is possibly TRBD1 (6 bases). V was clipped by 7 bases and J by 6 bases, with 15 bases between them. The germline V gene has CDR1 SNHLY and CDR2 FYNNEI. This CDR3 spans 13 amino acids. The CDR3 nucleotides read TGTGCCAGCAACTCCGGGACACAGCATGGCTACACCTTC. Protein: CASNSGTQHGYTF.

This chain connects TRBV4-1 to TRBJ2-5; TRBD2 aligns across 16 bases. The CDR3 runs to 17 residues. V gave up 3 bases and J gave up 9 bases; unmatched junction bases: 10. Germline CDR1 and CDR2: MGHRA and YSYEKL. As DNA, the CDR3 is TGCGCCAGCAGCCAGGGACTAGCGGGGGGGCCTGGGAGGCCCCAGTACTTC. Encoded protein: CASSQGLAGGPGRPQYF.